This note documents a single TCR beta chain sequence. There are many counts of this clonotype. Its specific antigen is unknown. A much more abundant neighbour one base away suggests this may be a read error. Receptor libraries were prepared by 5' RACE. Instrument used: Illumina HiSeq 2500. A second PCR of about 7 to 12 cycles was performed with a sample-barcoded 5' primer and a J-beta primer mix. A template-switch 5' adaptor carrying 12 random nucleotides introduced a unique molecular identifier onto each TCR beta cDNA molecule. At least 3 million CDR3-containing paired-end reads were obtained from each sample. First-strand cDNA synthesis was performed from all RNA using the Mint cDNA synthesis kit, with priming by a TRBC-specific oligonucleotide. All cDNA was treated with uracil-DNA glycosylase and then went through a first 18-cycle PCR with the universal primers M1SS and BC2_uni_R. As for how the authors treated the data: Each sample was normalized by randomly selecting 1 million high-quality reads, each carrying a distinct molecular identifier. Instead of being binned into consensus sequences, reads with shared molecular identifiers were discarded. MiTCR, run with a Q25 quality threshold and the strictest error-elimination algorithm, handled CDR3 identification, clonotype clustering and error correction. A nonparametric unseen species model with Euler transformation was used to estimate lower-bound total TCR beta diversity. TCRdb redid the processing of the public reads, applying fastp at Q25 and MiXCR, and retained in-frame beta chains. Rows are unified per CDR3 protein, each entry keeping the most common DNA and genes. The authors' filters were not applied to this entry. Across this sample there are some 900,000 distinct CDR3 sequences, with 29% seen only once. The top ten clones comprise roughly 17% of the sample.

These data originate in a study of blood T cells in healthy people across ages (dated by TCRdb to the mid-2010s). About the study as a whole: In model experiments, template switching captured about one uniquely barcoded TCR beta cDNA molecule for every two T cells. Age-related changes in TCR beta repertoire diversity were measured in the study by deep sequencing normalized with unique cDNA molecular identifiers. The donors were divided into four age groups: young (average approximately 17 years), middle-aged (over 35), aged (approximately 62) and long-lived (82). To avoid experimental bias, donors of different ages were distributed randomly across sequencing lanes. Two additional independent replicas of 1 million unique cDNA reads from the same blood draw were analyzed for two donors (one aged 18 to 29 and one aged 80 or older). Overall results and qualifications from the work: Total diversity estimates from one million sequenced T cells were considered lower bounds and underestimates. A strong correlation was found between observed TCR beta diversity and the percentage of naive T cells measured by flow cytometry. Because profiling used bulk unsorted PBMCs, naive and antigen-experienced compartments could not be compared conclusively. Compared with the aged group, the long-lived group had more naive CD4+ T cells, fewer expanded clones and increased TCR diversity, suggesting age selection. The CMV infection status of donors was not known, potentially confounding age-related changes in expanded clonotypes. As age increased, observed TCR beta diversity per million T cells dropped in a roughly linear way, and a significant reduction was already evident by age roughly 40.

Systemically healthy Caucasian individuals from Russia, approximately 39 in total and aged roughly 6 to 100 years, were included as donors. About 10 milliliters of peripheral blood were collected from each donor into EDTA-treated Vacutainer tubes. PBMCs were isolated by Ficoll-Paque density-gradient centrifugation, with at least 6.5 million obtained per sample. Total RNA, at least 6 micrograms per sample, was extracted from PBMCs with Trizol reagent. For every donor, an aliquot of PBMCs went through flow cytometry to measure the percentages of naive CD45RAhigh/CD27high T cells. The origin of this receptor is a woman aged 80 or older in good health. Material for sequencing was blood.

The DNA is as follows: TGCAGTGCTATCGGGGAATTCGCCAATGAGCAGTACTTC. The encoded protein is CSAIGEFANEQYF. The V and J genes are TRBV20-1 and TRBJ2-5, with TRBD2 as a weak D call on 5 bases. V is reduced by 4 bases and J by 11 bases, leaving a spacing of 20 bases between them. The germline V gene (reference sequence) gives CDR1 as DFQATT and CDR2 as SNEGSKA. The CDR3 runs 13 residues from the cysteine to the phenylalanine. The only DNA kept is the CDR3, 39 bases in frame from the first base.